This T cell receptor (beta chain) was obtained from a study of early T cells in non-severe SARS-CoV-2 infection. Individual cDNA molecules received unique molecular identifiers during library preparation. From the 5' RACE reads, TCRdb called clonotypes with MiXCR, one entry per CDR3 protein. The sample lists tens of thousands of distinct CDR3 sequences, about 13% occurring once. This clonotype was recorded many times. At one end, the junction sequence differs from germline, possibly due to a read error. This CDR3 is 13 amino acids long. The germline CDR1 and CDR2 sequences are LNHNV and YYDKDF (reference sequence).

The sample consisted of whole blood. The chain uses TRBV15 and TRBJ2-7, with 8 bases matching TRBD1. The source is an adult who was a healthcare worker with PCR-confirmed SARS-CoV-2 infection or an uninfected control (not recorded which). This chain's CDR3 is CATSRGTGYVQYF. For the CDR3, the DNA is TGTGCCACCAGCAGAGGGACAGGGTACGTGCAGTACTTC.